One and the same sample provided the 20 T cell receptor beta chains below, sequenced in a study of identical twins. TCRdb reprocessed the 5' RACE reads with MiXCR, giving one entry per CDR3 protein. The sample has a few hundred thousand distinct CDR3 sequences; approximately 16% are singletons. These data were also filed under a second study, of yellow fever vaccine responses in identical twins.

Material: CD4+ T cells sorted from blood. The receptors shown here come from a woman aged 18-29 years in good health.

In its sample, this clonotype was seen a few times. This sequence joins TRBV12-5 and TRBJ2-1, with 8 bases aligning to TRBD2. The ends lost 5 bases at V and 9 bases at J; junction bases unmatched: 15. The length of the CDR3 is 16 residues. CDR1 and CDR2 from the germline V gene are LGHNT and FRNRAP. The CDR3 DNA reads TGTGCTAGTGGTCAACGGCCCCCGGGAGCGGGAGCTGAGCAGTTCTTC. Translating gives CASGQRPPGAGAEQFF.

This clonotype was seen a handful of times. The V call is TRBV6-2 or TRBV6-3, the J call TRBJ2-1; 15 bases align to TRBD2. V shed 8 bases and J 6 bases; nucleotides not matched to a gene: 8. From germline, CDR1 is MNHEY and CDR2 SVGEGT. The CDR3 has 16 amino acids. Here the CDR3 reads CASGQSGLAGGNEQFF. For the CDR3, the DNA is TGTGCCAGCGGGCAATCGGGACTAGCGGGGGGCAATGAGCAGTTCTTC.

This clonotype was detected a few times. The chain employs TRBV12-3 or TRBV12-4 and TRBJ1-1; TRBD1 is a possible D gene (5 bases). The CDR3 runs to 13 residues. Trimming removed 2 bases from V and 4 bases from J, with 8 bases in between. CDR3 coding DNA: TGTGCCAGCAGTTTATCACAGGCCACTGAAGCTTTCTTT. Protein product: CASSLSQATEAFF.

The V and J genes are TRBV29-1 and TRBJ2-7; 8 nucleotides line up with TRBD2. Looked up from germline, CDR1 is SQVTM and CDR2 is ANQGSEA. This CDR3 comprises 14 residues. Losses at the gene ends were 2 bases for V and 2 bases for J; bases not matched to a gene: 5. CDR3 nucleotides: TGCAGCGTTGAAAGAACGGGGGGGCCCTACGAGCAGTACTTC. Protein: CSVERTGGPYEQYF.

In this sample, this clonotype turned up a few times. The rearrangement uses TRBV29-1 and TRBJ2-3; D is possibly TRBD2 (6 bases). The CDR3 has 14 amino acids. Deletions cut 7 bases from V and 5 bases from J, with 19 bases between. CDR1 and CDR2 from the germline V gene are SQVTM and ANQGSEA. CDR3 nucleotide sequence: TGCAGCGCCGTACTAGCACCTGGGGGAGATACGCAGTATTTT. Its translation is CSAVLAPGGDTQYF.

This clonotype was detected a few times. J is TRBJ1-3 and V is TRBV3-1, with D maybe TRBD1 (6 bases). Trimming removed 4 bases from V and 3 bases from J, with 10 bases in between. The CDR3 consists of 14 residues. Germline V CDR1 and CDR2: LGHDT, YNNKEL (reference sequence). This chain's CDR3 is CASSPGTLGNTIYF. The CDR3 nucleotides are TGTGCCAGCAGCCCCGGGACACTTGGAAACACCATATATTTT.

This clonotype was observed a few times. This sequence joins TRBV12-3 or TRBV12-4 and TRBJ2-2, with D hard to call. CDR3 length equals 13 residues. Trimming pared 10 bases from V and 5 bases from J, leaving 14 bases between. The CDR3 nucleotides read TGTGCCACCAAGTTCCTGGATACCGGGGAGCTGTTTTTT. This translates into CATKFLDTGELFF.

This clonotype was seen more than once but under ten times. The chain uses TRBV5-1 and TRBJ2-2; TRBD2 aligns across 8 bases. The ends lost 0 bases at V and 5 bases at J; junction bases unmatched: 3. The CDR3 length is 15 residues. In germline, CDR1 is SGHRS, CDR2 YFSETQ. Here the CDR3 DNA reads TGCGCCAGCAGCTTGGTTCGCGGGAGGACCGGGGAGCTGTTTTTT. This translates into CASSLVRGRTGELFF.

This clonotype was found many times. V gene TRBV12-3 or TRBV12-4 combines with J gene TRBJ2-1; D not certain. V was cut by 1 base and J by 3 bases, with 7 bases left in between. CDR3 length: 14 residues. This CDR3 is CASSLDAIYNEQFF. For the CDR3, the DNA is TGTGCCAGCAGTTTAGATGCGATCTACAATGAGCAGTTCTTC.

The chain joins TRBV3-1 to TRBJ2-7, with 9 bases aligning to TRBD2. The CDR3 is 14 amino acids. Germline V gives CDR1 LGHDT, CDR2 YNNKEL (reference sequence). V shed 4 bases, J shed 5 bases, and the junction held 6 bases outside the gene matches. The CDR3 reads CASSRLAGDHEQYF. CDR3 coding DNA: TGTGCCAGCAGCCGGTTAGCGGGAGACCACGAGCAGTACTTC.

V gene TRBV6-5 combines with J gene TRBJ1-2; TRBD1 might be the D (5 bases). The CDR3 contains 16 residues. With 2 bases removed from V and 1 base from J, the gap between germline ends came to 14 bases. Germline V lookup: CDR1 MNHEY, CDR2 SVGAGI. CDR3 protein: CASSYEMGPLNYGYTF. The CDR3 DNA follows: TGTGCCAGCAGTTACGAGATGGGACCGCTTAACTATGGCTACACCTTC.

This chain connects TRBV3-1 to TRBJ2-7; tentatively, D is TRBD1 (5 bases). The CDR3 length is 16 residues. CDR1 LGHDT and CDR2 YNNKEL come from the germline V gene (reference sequence). V dropped 1 base and J dropped 0 bases, with 13 bases sitting between them. The CDR3: CASSQGRQPSSYEQYF. The CDR3 DNA follows: TGTGCCAGCAGCCAAGGGCGACAGCCAAGCTCCTACGAGCAGTACTTC.

The rearrangement joins TRBV5-1 to TRBJ2-2; perhaps D is TRBD1 or TRBD2 (6 bases each). CDR3 size: 18 residues. Trimming left V 0 bases short and J 0 bases short, with 15 bases between. Germline V gene data show CDR1 as SGHRS and CDR2 as YFSETQ. In nucleotides, the CDR3 is TGCGCCAGCAGCTTGGGACAGGTGGGACTGCCGAACACCGGGGAGCTGTTTTTT. Translated, it gives CASSLGQVGLPNTGELFF.

This clonotype appeared a few times. The genes are TRBV9 and TRBJ2-1; 10 bases are a match to TRBD2. Germline V gene data show CDR1 as SGDLS and CDR2 as YYNGEE. V lost 4 bases and J lost 5; bases outside the gene matches: 9. The CDR3 sequence is 16 residues long. CDR3 sequence reads: CASSLQGTSAHNEQFF. CDR3 nucleotide sequence: TGTGCCAGCAGCCTCCAAGGGACTAGCGCCCACAATGAGCAGTTCTTC.

The chain combines TRBV9 with TRBJ2-3; D not resolved. CDR1 and CDR2 from the germline V gene are SGDLS and YYNGEE. The length of the CDR3 is 13 residues. V dropped 3 bases and J dropped 5 bases, with 10 bases sitting between them. CDR3: CASSASPGDTQYF. In DNA form, the CDR3 reads TGTGCCAGCAGCGCCAGCCCGGGAGATACGCAGTATTTT.

The V call is TRBV27, the J call TRBJ2-1, with D unclear. Germline V gene lookup returns CDR1 MNHEY and CDR2 SMNVEV (reference sequence). The V and J ends lost 7 bases and 0 bases respectively, with 13 bases between them. The CDR3 contains 15 residues. The CDR3 spells CASNTFRSSYNEQFF. DNA of the CDR3: TGTGCCAGCAATACATTCAGGAGCTCCTACAATGAGCAGTTCTTC.

On this clonotype: A junction end diverges from the germline sequence, so it may reflect a read error. V and J are TRBV28 and TRBJ2-5; D possibly corresponds to TRBD2 (5 bases). Germline lookup yields CDR1 MDHEN and CDR2 SYDVKM. The CDR3 has 14 amino acids. CDR3 sequence (DNA): TGTGCCAGCAGCCCCATCCGGGGTAGATGGACCCAGGACTTC. This sequence encodes CASSPIRGRWTQDF.

There are a few counts of this clonotype. This chain links TRBV28 with TRBJ1-4; weak D call: TRBD1 (6 bases). The CDR3 has 15 amino acids. The germline CDR1 and CDR2 sequences are MDHEN and SYDVKM. Trimming stripped 6 bases from V and 3 bases from J, with 14 bases between. CDR3: CASSAWDTANEKLFF. As DNA, the CDR3 is TGTGCCAGCAGCGCCTGGGACACAGCTAATGAAAAACTGTTTTTT. Full variable domain (outside the CDR3, taken from reference TRBV28 and TRBJ1-4): DVKVTQSSRYLVKRTGEKVFLECVQDMDHENMFWYRQDPGLGLRLIYFSYDVKMKEKGDIPEGYSVSREKKERFSLILESASTNQTSMYLCASSAWDTANEKLFFGSGTQLSVL.

The gene calls are TRBV12-3 or TRBV12-4 and TRBJ2-5; 10 bases fit TRBD2. This CDR3 is 15 amino acids long. With 7 bases clipped from V and 4 bases from J, the junction kept 9 bases outside the gene matches. The CDR3 nucleotides are TGTGCCAGCAACAGCGGGGGGGCCGTGGTAGAGACCCAGTACTTC. As protein: CASNSGGAVVETQYF.

This clonotype has just a few counts. The chain links TRBV12-3 or TRBV12-4 to TRBJ1-5; D is possibly TRBD1 (5 bases). V dropped 4 bases and J dropped 4 bases, with 8 bases sitting between them. This CDR3 region has 13 residues. CDR3 in DNA: TGTGCCAGCAGTTGGGGCATTAATCAGCCCCAGCATTTT. Amino acid sequence: CASSWGINQPQHF.